One and the same sample provided the 2 T cell receptor beta chains below, sequenced in a study of spatial heterogeneity in lung cancer. Stated time point: sample taken at primary tumor resection. Extraction of whole RNA from tumor, nontumor lung or frozen PBMC preceded unsorted sequencing. MiXCR, run by TCRdb on the 5' RACE reads, gives a single entry per CDR3 protein. The sample consists of about 53,000 distinct CDR3 sequences, over 5.5% of them appearing once. The sample was PBMCs, taken at surgery. All receptors come from a female donor with early-stage non-small cell lung cancer.

In this sample, this clonotype turned up many times. At one end the junction does not follow the germline gene, possibly because of a read error. The CDR3 region is CASSQTGGPSNEQYF. As DNA, the CDR3 is TGTGCCAGCAGCCAGACCGGGGGACCCTCCAACGAGCAGTACTTC. This chain joins TRBV7-3 and TRBJ2-7, with D perhaps TRBD2 (6 bases). Germline CDR1 is SGHTA and CDR2 is FQGTGA. The length of the CDR3 is 15 residues.

This clonotype was detected ten times or more. The V and J genes are TRBV19 and TRBJ2-2; perhaps TRBD1 as D (5 bases). The CDR3 is 15 residues long. Germline loops: CDR1 LNHDA, CDR2 SQIVND (reference sequence). Trimming pared 10 bases from V and 4 bases from J, leaving 19 bases between. This CDR3 reads CATSELRQGTGELFF. In DNA, the CDR3 is TGTGCCACCTCCGAATTGCGTCAGGGCACCGGGGAGCTGTTTTTT.